The T cell receptor (beta chain) under discussion was sequenced for a study of shared clonotypes between healthy human individuals. General observations from the study: Relative to clonotypes present in all four donors, those not shared had lower generation probabilities. Among the subsets, naive ones generally showed larger estimated richness than memory ones.

Both subsets, CD45RA+ naive and CD45RA-negative memory, were split from the CD4+ cells. To note about this clone: Antigen specificity is unknown.

TCRdb's copy holds only in-frame clones and misses some; the assay was immunoSEQ multiplex PCR. Of under 1,900,000 clones in the sample, around 98.5% were seen once. The sequence came from a man between 25 and 39 years old in good health. The specimen was naive CD4+ T cells sorted from blood. Subset reported: CD45RA+ positively selected.

The CDR3 region has the DNA TGCGCCAGCAGCTCCCAGGGTGGTGAAAACATTCAGTACTTC. Translating it yields CASSSQGGENIQYF. The rearrangement joins TRBV5-1 to TRBJ2-4; D might be TRBD1 (5 bases). Trimming left V 3 bases short and J 5 bases short, with 12 bases between. Germline values: CDR1 SGHRS, CDR2 YFSETQ. The CDR3 contains 14 residues.